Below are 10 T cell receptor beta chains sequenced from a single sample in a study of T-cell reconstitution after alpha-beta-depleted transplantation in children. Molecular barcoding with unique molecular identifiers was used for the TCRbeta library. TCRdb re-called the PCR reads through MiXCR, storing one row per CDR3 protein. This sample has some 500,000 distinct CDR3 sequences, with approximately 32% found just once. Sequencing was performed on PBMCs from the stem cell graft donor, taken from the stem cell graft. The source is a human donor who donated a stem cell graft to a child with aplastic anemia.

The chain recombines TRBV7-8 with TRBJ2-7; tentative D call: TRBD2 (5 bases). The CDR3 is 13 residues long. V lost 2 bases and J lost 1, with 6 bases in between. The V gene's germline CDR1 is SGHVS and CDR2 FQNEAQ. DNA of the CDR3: TGTGCCAGCAGCTTACCGGGATCCTACGAGCAGTACGTC. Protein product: CASSLPGSYEQYV.

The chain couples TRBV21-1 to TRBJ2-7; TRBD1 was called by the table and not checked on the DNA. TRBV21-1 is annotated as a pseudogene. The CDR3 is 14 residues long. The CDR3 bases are TGTGCCAGCAGGACGGGACAGGGTCCCTACGAGCAGTACGTC. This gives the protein CASRTGQGPYEQYV.

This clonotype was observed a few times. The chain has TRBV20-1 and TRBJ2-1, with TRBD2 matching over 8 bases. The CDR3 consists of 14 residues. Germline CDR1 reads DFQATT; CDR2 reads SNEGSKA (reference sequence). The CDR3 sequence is CRLGRGQGYNEQFF. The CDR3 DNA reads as TGCAGGCTCGGGAGGGGCCAAGGGTACAATGAGCAGTTCTTC.

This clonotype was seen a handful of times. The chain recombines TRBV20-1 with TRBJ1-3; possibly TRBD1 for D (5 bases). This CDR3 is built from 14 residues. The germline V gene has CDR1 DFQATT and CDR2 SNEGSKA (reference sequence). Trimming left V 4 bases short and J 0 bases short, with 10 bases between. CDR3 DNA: TGCAGTGCTACCTGGGGGGGCTCTGGAAACACCATATATTTT. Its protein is CSATWGGSGNTIYF.

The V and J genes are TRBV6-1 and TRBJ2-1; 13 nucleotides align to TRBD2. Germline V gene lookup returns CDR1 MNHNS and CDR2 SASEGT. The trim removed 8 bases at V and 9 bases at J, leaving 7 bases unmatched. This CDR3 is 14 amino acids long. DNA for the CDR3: TGTGCCAGCTCTGGACTAGCGGGAGCAGCTGAGCAGTTCTTC. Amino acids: CASSGLAGAAEQFF.

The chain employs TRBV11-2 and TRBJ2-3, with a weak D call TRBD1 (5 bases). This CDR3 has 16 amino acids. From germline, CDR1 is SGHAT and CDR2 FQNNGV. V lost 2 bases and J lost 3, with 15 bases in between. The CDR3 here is CASSLQGFGSTDTQYF. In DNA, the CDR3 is TGTGCCAGCAGCTTACAGGGTTTTGGGTCAACAGATACGCAGTATTTT.

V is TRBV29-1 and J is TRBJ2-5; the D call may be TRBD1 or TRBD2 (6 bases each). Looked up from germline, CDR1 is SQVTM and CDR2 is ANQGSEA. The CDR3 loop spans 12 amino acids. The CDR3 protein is CSGAGRGETQYF. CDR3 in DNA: TGCAGTGGAGCGGGCAGGGGTGAGACCCAGTACTTC.

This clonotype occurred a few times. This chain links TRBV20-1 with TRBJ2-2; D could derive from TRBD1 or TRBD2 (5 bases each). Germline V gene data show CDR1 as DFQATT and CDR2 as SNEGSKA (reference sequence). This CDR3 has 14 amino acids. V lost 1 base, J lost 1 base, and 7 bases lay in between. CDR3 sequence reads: CSARGDRNTGELFF. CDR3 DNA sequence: TGCAGTGCTAGAGGGGACCGGAACACCGGGGAGCTGTTTTTT.

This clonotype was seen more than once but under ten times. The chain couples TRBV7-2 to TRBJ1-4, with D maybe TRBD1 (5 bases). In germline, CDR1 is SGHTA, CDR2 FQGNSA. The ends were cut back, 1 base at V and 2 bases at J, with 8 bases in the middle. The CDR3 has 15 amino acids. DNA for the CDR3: TGTGCCAGCAGCTTAGACAGGCCCACTAATGAAAAACTGTTTTTT. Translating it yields CASSLDRPTNEKLFF.

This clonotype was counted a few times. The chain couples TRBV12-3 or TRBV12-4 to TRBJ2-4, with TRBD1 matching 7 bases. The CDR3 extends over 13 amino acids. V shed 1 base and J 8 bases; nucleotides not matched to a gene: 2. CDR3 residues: CASSLVGTDIQYF. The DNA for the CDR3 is TGTGCCAGCAGTTTAGTTGGGACAGACATTCAGTACTTC.